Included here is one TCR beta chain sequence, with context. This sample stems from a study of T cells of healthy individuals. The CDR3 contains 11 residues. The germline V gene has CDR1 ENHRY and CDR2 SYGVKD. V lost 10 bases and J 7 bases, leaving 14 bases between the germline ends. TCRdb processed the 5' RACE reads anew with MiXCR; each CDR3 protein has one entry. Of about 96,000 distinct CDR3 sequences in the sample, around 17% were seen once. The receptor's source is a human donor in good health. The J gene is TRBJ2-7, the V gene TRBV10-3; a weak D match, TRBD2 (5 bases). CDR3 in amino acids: CATYLSGEQYF. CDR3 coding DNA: TGTGCCACGTACCTCTCGGGGGAGCAGTACTTC.